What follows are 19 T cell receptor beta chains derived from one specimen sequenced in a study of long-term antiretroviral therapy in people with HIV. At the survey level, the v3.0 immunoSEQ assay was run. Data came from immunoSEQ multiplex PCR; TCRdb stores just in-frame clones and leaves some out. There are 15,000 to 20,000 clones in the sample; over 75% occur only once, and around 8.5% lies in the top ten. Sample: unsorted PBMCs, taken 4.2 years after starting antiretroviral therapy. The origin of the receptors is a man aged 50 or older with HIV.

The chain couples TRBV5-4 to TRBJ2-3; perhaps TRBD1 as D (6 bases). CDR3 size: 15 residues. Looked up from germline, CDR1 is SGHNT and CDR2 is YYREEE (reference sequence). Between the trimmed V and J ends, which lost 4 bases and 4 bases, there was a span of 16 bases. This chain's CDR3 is CASSTTGRMADTQYF. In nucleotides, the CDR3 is TGTGCCAGCAGCACTACAGGGAGAATGGCAGATACGCAGTATTTT. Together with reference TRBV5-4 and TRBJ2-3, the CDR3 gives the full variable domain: ETGVTQSPTHLIKTRGQQVTLRCSSQSGHNTVSWYQQALGQGPQFIFQYYREEENGRGNFPPRFSGLQFPNYSSELNVNALELDDSALYLCASSTTGRMADTQYFGPGTRLTVL.

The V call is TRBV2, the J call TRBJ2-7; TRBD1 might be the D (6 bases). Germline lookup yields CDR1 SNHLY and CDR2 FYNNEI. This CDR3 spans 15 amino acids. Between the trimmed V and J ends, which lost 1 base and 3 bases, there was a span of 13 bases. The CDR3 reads CASSEGTATHYEQYF. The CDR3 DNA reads TGTGCCAGCAGTGAAGGGACAGCCACTCACTACGAGCAGTACTTC.

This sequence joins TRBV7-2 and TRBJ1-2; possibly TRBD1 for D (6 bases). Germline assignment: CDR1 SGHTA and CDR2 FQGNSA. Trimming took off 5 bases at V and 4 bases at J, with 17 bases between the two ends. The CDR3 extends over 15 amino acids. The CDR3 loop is CASSPTKGGFYGYTF. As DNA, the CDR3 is TGTGCCAGCAGCCCAACGAAGGGGGGGTTCTATGGCTACACCTTC.

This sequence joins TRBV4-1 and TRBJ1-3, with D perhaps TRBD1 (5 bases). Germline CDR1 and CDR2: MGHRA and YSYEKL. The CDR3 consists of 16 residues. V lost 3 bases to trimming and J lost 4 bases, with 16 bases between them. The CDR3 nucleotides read TGCGCCAGCAGCCACACCATCCAGGGTACCGGAAACACCATATATTTT. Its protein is CASSHTIQGTGNTIYF.

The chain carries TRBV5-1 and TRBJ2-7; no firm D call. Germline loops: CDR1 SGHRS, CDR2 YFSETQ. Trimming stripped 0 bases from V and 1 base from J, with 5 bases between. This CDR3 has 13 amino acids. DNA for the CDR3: TGCGCCAGCAGCTTGGACAATTCCTACGAGCAGTACTTC. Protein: CASSLDNSYEQYF.

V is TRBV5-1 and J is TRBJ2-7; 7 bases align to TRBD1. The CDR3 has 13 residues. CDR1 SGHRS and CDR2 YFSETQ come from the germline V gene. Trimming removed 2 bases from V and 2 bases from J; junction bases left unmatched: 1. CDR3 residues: CASSLTGAYEQYF. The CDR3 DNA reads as TGCGCCAGCAGCTTAACAGGGGCCTACGAGCAGTACTTC.

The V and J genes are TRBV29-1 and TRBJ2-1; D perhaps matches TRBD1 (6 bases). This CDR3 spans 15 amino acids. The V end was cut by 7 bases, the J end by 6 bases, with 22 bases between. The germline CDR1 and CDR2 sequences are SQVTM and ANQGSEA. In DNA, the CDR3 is TGCAGCGCAACGATGACAGGCTCAATTCGCAATGAGCAGTTCTTC. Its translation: CSATMTGSIRNEQFF.

CDR3 in DNA: TGCGCCAGCAGCTGGCAGACGGGATCCTACGAGCAGTACTTC. Encoded protein: CASSWQTGSYEQYF. This chain joins TRBV5-1 and TRBJ2-7, with D possibly TRBD2 on 5 matching bases. V was clipped by 3 bases and J by 1 base, with 11 bases between them. Germline lookup yields CDR1 SGHRS and CDR2 YFSETQ. The CDR3 consists of 14 residues.

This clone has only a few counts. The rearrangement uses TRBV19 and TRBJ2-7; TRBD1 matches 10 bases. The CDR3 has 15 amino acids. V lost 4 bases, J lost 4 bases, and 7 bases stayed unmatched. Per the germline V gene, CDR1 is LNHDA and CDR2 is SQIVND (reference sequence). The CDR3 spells CASSSPRQGAYEQYF. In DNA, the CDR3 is TGTGCCAGTAGTAGTCCTCGACAGGGGGCATACGAGCAGTACTTC.

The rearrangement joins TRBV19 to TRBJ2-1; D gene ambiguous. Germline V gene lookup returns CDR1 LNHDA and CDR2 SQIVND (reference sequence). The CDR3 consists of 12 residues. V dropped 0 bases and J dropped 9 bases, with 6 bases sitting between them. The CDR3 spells CASSIEVSEQFF. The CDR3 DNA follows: TGTGCCAGTAGTATAGAGGTCAGTGAGCAGTTCTTC.

The CDR3 region has the DNA TGCGCCAGCAGTGAGGCGGTCTCCTATGGCTACACCTTC. Translated: CASSEAVSYGYTF. The chain has TRBV10-1 and TRBJ1-2; D not resolved. The CDR3 has 13 amino acids. The V end lost 2 bases, the J end lost 4 bases, and 8 bases lay between the germline ends. Germline V gene data show CDR1 as WNHNN and CDR2 as SYGVQD (reference sequence).

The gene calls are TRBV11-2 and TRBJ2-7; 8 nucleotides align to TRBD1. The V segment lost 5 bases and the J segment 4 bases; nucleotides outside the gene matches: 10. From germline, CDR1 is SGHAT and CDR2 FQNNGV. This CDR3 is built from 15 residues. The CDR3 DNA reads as TGTGCCAGCAGCCTCCCCGCAGGGGGCAAGTACGAGCAGTACTTC. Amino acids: CASSLPAGGKYEQYF.

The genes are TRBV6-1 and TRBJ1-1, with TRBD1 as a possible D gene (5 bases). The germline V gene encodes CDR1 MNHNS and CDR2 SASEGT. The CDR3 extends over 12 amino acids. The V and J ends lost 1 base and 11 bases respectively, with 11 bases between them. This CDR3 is CASSEGSREAFF. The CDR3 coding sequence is TGTGCCAGCAGTGAAGGGAGCAGGGAGGCTTTCTTT.

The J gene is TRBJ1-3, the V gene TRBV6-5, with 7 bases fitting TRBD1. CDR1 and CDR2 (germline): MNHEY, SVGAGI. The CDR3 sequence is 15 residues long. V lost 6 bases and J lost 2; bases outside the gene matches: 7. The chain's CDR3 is CASRSSTGAGNTIYF. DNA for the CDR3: TGTGCCAGCAGATCCTCTACAGGGGCTGGAAACACCATATATTTT.

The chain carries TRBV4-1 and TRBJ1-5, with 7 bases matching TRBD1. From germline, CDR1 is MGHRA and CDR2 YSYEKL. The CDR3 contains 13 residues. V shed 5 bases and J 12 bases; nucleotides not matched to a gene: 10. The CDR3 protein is CASSSSGGGDQHF. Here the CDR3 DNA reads TGCGCCAGCAGCTCCTCAGGGGGGGGCGACCAGCATTTT.

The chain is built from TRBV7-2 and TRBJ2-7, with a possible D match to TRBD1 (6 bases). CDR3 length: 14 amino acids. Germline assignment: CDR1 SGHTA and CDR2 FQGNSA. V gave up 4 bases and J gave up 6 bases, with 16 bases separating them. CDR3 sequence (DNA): TGTGCCAGCAGCTCCCTCCCGGACAGTGCCGAGCAGTACTTC. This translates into CASSSLPDSAEQYF. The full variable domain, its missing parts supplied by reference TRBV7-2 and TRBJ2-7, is GAGVSQSPSNKVTEKGKDVELRCDPISGHTALYWYRQSLGQGLEFLIYFQGNSAPDKSGLPSDRFSAERTGGSVSTLTIQRTQQEDSAVYLCASSSLPDSAEQYFGPGTRLTVT.

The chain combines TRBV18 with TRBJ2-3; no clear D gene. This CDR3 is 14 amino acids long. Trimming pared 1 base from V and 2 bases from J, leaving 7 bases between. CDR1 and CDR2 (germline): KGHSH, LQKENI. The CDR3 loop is CASSPQAYTDTQYF. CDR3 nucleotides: TGTGCCAGCTCACCACAGGCCTACACAGATACGCAGTATTTT.

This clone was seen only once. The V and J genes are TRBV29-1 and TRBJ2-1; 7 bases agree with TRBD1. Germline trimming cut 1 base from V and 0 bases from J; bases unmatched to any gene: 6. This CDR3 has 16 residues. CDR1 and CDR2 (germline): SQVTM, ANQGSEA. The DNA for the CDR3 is TGCAGCGTTGAAGGGTGGGACAGTAACTCCTACAATGAGCAGTTCTTC. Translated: CSVEGWDSNSYNEQFF.

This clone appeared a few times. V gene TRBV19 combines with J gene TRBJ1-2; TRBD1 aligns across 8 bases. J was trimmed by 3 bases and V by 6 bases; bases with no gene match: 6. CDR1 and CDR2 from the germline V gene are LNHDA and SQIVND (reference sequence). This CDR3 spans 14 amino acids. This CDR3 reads CASSLMTGDYGYTF. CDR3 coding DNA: TGTGCCAGTAGCCTGATGACAGGGGACTATGGCTACACCTTC.